The 8 T cell receptor beta chains in this list originate from one sample, sequenced in a study of T cells in Graves' hyperthyroidism and ophthalmopathy. Researchers took RNA transcripts and amplified the TCR beta CDR3 regions from them. A first-round RT-PCR of the TCR CDR3 used the HTBI primer set. TCRdb processed the multiplex PCR reads anew with MiXCR; each CDR3 protein has one entry. The repertoire has 490,000 or so distinct CDR3 sequences, about 16% of them found once; the top ten carry about 29%. The specimen sequenced was blood. These receptors were obtained from a woman in her 30s with Graves' ophthalmopathy.

This clonotype was counted at least ten times. The V and J genes are TRBV27 and TRBJ1-3, with 7 bases lining up with TRBD1. The CDR3 extends over 13 amino acids. Germline CDR1 and CDR2: MNHEY and SMNVEV (reference sequence). Trimming removed 3 bases from V and 4 bases from J; junction bases left unmatched: 0. The CDR3 sequence: CASSLGQGNTIYF. The CDR3 DNA sequence: TGTGCCAGCAGTTTGGGACAGGGAAACACCATATATTTT.

There are a few counts of this clonotype. The chain combines TRBV3-1 with TRBJ1-2; 10 bases line up with TRBD1. V dropped 4 bases and J dropped 4; count of bases not matched to a gene: 9. Germline V lookup: CDR1 LGHDT, CDR2 YNNKEL (reference sequence). The CDR3 has 16 amino acids. The CDR3, as DNA: TGTGCCAGCAGCCGGGGGACAGGGGCCCTTGGCTATGGCTACACCTTC. Residues: CASSRGTGALGYGYTF.

The chain uses TRBV7-9 and TRBJ1-2, with TRBD1 matching 12 bases. J lost 4 bases, V lost 2 bases, and 2 bases had no gene match. Germline values: CDR1 SEHNR, CDR2 FQNEAQ (reference sequence). The CDR3 contains 15 residues. This CDR3 is CASSLPGQGAYGYTF. In DNA, the CDR3 is TGTGCCAGCAGCTTACCGGGACAGGGGGCCTATGGCTACACCTTC.

This clonotype was seen ten or more times. V and J are TRBV28 and TRBJ1-1; D gene unclear. CDR3 length: 12 amino acids. The ends were cut back, 3 bases at V and 4 bases at J, with 6 bases in the middle. Germline lookup yields CDR1 MDHEN and CDR2 SYDVKM. CDR3 in DNA: TGTGCCAGCAGTTTGGCCGTCACTGAAGCTTTCTTT. The encoded protein is CASSLAVTEAFF.

Points on this clonotype: This may come from a read error, since a much larger clone is one base off. The CDR3 is CASSYSKVPRDAGYGYTF. CDR3 DNA: TGTGCCAGCAGTTACTCGAAAGTCCCCAGGGACGCTGGCTATGGCTACACCTTC. The chain couples TRBV6-5 to TRBJ1-2, with D possibly being TRBD1 (5 bases). The germline V and J ends were trimmed by 0 bases and 4 bases, with 21 bases remaining between them. This CDR3 is built from 18 residues. CDR1 and CDR2 from the germline V gene are MNHEY and SVGAGI.

This clonotype was seen a handful of times. The rearrangement joins TRBV20-1 to TRBJ1-4, with D uncertain. The CDR3 runs to 14 residues. V dropped 2 bases and J dropped 8 bases, with 15 bases sitting between them. Germline V CDR1 and CDR2: DFQATT, SNEGSKA (reference sequence). CDR3 nucleotides: TGCAGTGCTAGATCCATTCGGCAGTTGGAAAAACTGTTTTTT. This translates into CSARSIRQLEKLFF.

This clonotype came up many times. The chain uses TRBV3-1 and TRBJ2-7; 7 nucleotides agree with TRBD1. CDR3 length: 13 residues. CDR1 is LGHDT and CDR2 is YNNKEL in the germline V gene (reference sequence). The V and J ends lost 4 bases and 5 bases, in that order; junction bases with no gene match: 5. The CDR3 region is CASSRQGPDEQYF. CDR3 nucleotide sequence: TGTGCCAGCAGCCGACAGGGTCCGGACGAGCAGTACTTC.

Notes on this clonotype: Just one base apart from a much larger clone, this may be a read error. The gene calls are TRBV7-2 and TRBJ2-1; 9 bases line up with TRBD2. The V and J ends lost 6 bases and 8 bases, in that order; junction bases with no gene match: 8. The CDR3 is 14 residues long. Germline V gene data show CDR1 as SGHTA and CDR2 as FQGNSA. Here the CDR3 reads CASSPSGAIDEQFF. The CDR3 bases are TGTGCCAGCAGTCCTAGCGGGGCCATCGATGAGCAGTTCTTC.